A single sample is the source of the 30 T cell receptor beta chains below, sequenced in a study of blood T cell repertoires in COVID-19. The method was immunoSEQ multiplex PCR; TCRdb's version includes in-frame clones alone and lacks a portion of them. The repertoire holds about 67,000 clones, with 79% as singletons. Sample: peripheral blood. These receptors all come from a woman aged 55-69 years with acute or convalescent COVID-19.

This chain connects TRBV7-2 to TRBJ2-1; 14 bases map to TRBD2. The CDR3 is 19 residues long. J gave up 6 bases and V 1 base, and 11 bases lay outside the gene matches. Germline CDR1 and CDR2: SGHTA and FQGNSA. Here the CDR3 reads CASSLVGKTSGGAFNEQFF. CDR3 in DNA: TGTGCCAGCAGCTTAGTGGGCAAGACTAGCGGGGGGGCCTTCAATGAGCAGTTCTTC.

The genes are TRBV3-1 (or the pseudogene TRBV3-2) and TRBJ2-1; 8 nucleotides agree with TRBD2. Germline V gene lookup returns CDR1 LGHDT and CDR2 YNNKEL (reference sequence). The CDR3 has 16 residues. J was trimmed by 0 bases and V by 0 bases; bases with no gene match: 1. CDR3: CASSQELAASYNEQFF. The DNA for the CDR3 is TGTGCCAGCAGCCAAGAACTAGCGGCCTCCTACAATGAGCAGTTCTTC.

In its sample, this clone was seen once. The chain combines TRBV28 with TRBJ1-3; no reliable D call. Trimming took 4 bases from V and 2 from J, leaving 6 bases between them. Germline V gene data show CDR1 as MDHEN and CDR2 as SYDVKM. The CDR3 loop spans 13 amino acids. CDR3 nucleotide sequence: TGTGCCAGCAGTTCCGGGGCTGGAAACACCATATATTTT. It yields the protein CASSSGAGNTIYF.

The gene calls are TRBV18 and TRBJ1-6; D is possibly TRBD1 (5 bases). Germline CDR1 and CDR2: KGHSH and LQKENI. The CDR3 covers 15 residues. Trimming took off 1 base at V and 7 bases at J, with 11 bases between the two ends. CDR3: CASSPLRDGNSPLHF. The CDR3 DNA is TGTGCCAGCTCACCACTCAGGGATGGGAATTCACCCCTCCACTTT.

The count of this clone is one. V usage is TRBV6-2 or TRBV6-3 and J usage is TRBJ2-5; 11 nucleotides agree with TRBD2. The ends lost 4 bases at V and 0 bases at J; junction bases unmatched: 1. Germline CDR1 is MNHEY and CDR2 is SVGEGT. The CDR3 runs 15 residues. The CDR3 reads CASSSSGGYQETQYF. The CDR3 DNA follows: TGTGCCAGCAGTTCTAGCGGGGGGTACCAAGAGACCCAGTACTTC.

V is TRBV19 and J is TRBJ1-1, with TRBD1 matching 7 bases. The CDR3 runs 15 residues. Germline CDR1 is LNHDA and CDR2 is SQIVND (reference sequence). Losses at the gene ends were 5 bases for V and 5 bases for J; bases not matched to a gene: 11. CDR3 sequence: CASSPQQGLGTEAFF. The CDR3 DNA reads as TGTGCCAGTAGTCCACAACAGGGGCTGGGGACTGAAGCTTTCTTT.

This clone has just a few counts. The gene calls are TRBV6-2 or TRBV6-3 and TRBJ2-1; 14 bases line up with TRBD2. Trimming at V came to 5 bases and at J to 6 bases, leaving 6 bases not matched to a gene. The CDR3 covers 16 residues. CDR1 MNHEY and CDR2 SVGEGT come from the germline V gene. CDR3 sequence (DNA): TGTGCCAGCAGTAACGACGGGACTAGCGGGGGCAATGAGCAGTTCTTC. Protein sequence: CASSNDGTSGGNEQFF.

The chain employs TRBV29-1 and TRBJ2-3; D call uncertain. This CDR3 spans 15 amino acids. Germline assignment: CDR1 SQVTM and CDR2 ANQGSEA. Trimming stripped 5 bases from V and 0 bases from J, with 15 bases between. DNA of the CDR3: TGCAGCGTTTACTTACCGGGTTCTAGCACAGATACGCAGTATTTT. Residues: CSVYLPGSSTDTQYF.

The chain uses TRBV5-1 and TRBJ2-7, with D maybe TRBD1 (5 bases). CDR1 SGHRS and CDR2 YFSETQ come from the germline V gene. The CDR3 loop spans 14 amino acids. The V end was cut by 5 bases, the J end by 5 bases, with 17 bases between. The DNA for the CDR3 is TGCGCCAGCAGTGAGTGGCAGGGTCGCGACGAGCAGTACTTC. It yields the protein CASSEWQGRDEQYF.

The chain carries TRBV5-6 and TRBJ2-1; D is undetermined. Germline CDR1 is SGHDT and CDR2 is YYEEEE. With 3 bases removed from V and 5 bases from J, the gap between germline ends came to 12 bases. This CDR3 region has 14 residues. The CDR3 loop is CASSSLISDNEQFF. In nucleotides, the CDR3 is TGTGCCAGCAGCTCCCTCATTTCGGACAATGAGCAGTTCTTC. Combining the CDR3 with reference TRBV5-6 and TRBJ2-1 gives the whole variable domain DAGVTQSPTHLIKTRGQQVTLRCSPKSGHDTVSWYQQALGQGPQFIFQYYEEEERQRGNFPDRFSGHQFPNYSSELNVNALLLGDSALYLCASSSLISDNEQFFGPGTRLTVL.

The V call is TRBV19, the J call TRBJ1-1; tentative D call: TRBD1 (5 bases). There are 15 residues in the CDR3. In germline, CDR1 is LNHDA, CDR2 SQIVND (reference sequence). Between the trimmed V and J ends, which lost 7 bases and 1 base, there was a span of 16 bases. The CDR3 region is CASIYGAQWNTEAFF. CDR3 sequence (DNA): TGTGCCAGTATCTATGGGGCACAATGGAACACTGAAGCTTTCTTT.

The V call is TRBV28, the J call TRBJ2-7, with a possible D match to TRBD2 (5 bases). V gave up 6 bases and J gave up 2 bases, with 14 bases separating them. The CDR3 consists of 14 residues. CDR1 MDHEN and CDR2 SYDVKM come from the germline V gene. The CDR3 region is CASRTTSSTYEQYF. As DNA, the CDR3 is TGTGCCAGCAGGACTACAAGTTCCACCTACGAGCAGTACTTC.

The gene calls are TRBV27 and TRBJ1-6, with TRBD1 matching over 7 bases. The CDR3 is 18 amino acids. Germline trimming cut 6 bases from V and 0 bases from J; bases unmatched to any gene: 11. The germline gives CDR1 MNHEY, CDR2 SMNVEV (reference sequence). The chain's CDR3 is CASSLGQSFSSYNSPLHF. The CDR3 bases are TGTGCCAGCAGCTTGGGACAGAGCTTTAGCTCCTATAATTCACCCCTCCACTTT.

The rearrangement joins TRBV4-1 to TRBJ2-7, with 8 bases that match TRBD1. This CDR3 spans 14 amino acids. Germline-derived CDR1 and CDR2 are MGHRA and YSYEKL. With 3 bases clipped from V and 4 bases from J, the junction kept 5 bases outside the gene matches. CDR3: CASSHRQGLYEQYF. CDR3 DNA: TGCGCCAGCAGCCATAGACAGGGGTTGTACGAGCAGTACTTC.

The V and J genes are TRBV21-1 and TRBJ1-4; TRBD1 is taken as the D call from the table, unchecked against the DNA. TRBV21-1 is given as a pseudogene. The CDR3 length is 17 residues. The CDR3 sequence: CASSLPGQKRTNEKLFF. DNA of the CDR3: TGTGCCAGCAGCTTACCGGGACAGAAAAGAACTAATGAAAAACTGTTTTTT.

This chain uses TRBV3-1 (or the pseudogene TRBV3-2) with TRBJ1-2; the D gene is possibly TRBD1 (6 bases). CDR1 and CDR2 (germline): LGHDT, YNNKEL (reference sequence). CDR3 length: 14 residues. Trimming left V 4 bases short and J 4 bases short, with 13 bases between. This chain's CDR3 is CASSLGGDRYGYTF. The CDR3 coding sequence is TGTGCCAGCAGCCTAGGGGGGGATCGCTATGGCTACACCTTC.

CDR3 DNA: TGTGCCAGCAGCCCCCGACGGGGGAGATTTAGCACAGATACGCAGTATTTT. It yields the protein CASSPRRGRFSTDTQYF. V usage is TRBV13 and J usage is TRBJ2-3; tentatively, D is TRBD2 (6 bases). With 5 bases removed from V and 0 bases from J, the gap between germline ends came to 18 bases. The CDR3 runs to 17 residues. Germline V gene lookup returns CDR1 PRHDT and CDR2 FYEKMQ (reference sequence). The whole variable domain, filled in from reference TRBV13 and TRBJ2-3, reads AAGVIQSPRHLIKEKRETATLKCYPIPRHDTVYWYQQGPGQDPQFLISFYEKMQSDKGSIPDRFSAQQFSDYHSELNMSSLELGDSALYFCASSPRRGRFSTDTQYFGPGTRLTVL.

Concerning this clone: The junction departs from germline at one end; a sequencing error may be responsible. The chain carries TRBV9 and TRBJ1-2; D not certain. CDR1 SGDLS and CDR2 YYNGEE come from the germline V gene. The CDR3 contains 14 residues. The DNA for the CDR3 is TGTGCCAGCAGCAACGGGGTAGGGCAGCTTCCCTACTTTTTC. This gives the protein CASSNGVGQLPYFF.

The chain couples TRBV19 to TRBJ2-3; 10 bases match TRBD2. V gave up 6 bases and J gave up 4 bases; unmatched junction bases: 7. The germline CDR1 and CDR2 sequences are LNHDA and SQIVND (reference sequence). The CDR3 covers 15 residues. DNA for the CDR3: TGTGCCAGTAGAAAGCGGGGGGGCGGCGCAGATACGCAGTATTTT. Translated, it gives CASRKRGGGADTQYF.

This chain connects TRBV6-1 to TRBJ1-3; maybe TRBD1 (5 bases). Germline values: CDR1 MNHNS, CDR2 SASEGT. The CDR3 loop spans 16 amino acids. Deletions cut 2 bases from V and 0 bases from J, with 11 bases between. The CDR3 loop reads CASSEWGVVSGNTIYF. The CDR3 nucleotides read TGTGCCAGCAGTGAATGGGGGGTAGTCTCTGGAAACACCATATATTTT.

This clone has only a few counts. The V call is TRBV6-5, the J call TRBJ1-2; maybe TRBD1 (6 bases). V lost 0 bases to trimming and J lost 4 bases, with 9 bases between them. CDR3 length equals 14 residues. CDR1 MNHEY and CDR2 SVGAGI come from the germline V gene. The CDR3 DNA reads TGTGCCAGCAGTTACTCGGACAGCCTCTATGGCTACACCTTC. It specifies CASSYSDSLYGYTF.

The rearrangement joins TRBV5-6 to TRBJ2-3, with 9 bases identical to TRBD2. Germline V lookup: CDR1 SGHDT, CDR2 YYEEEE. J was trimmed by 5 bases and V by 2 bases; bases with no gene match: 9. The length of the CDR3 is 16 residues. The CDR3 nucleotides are TGTGCCAGCAGCTTCCGAAAGTGGCGGGGGGGAGATACGCAGTATTTT. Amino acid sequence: CASSFRKWRGGDTQYF.

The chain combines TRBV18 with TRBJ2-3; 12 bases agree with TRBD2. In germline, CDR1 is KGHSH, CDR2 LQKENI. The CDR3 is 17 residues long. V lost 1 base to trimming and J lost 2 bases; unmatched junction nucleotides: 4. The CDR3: CASSPLGLAGNTDTQYF. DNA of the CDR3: TGTGCCAGCTCACCACTTGGACTAGCGGGGAACACAGATACGCAGTATTTT.

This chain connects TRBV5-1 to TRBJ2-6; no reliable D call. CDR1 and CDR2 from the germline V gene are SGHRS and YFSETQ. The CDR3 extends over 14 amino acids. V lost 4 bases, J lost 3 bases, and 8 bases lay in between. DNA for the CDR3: TGCGCCAGCAGCGTAGATTTTGGGGCCAACGTCCTGACTTTC. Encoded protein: CASSVDFGANVLTF.

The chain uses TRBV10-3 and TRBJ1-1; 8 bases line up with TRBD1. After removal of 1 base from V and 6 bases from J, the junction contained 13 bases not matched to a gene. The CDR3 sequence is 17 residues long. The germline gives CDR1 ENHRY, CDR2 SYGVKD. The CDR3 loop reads CAISELYPPTGAPEAFF. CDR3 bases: TGTGCCATCAGTGAGTTGTACCCCCCGACAGGGGCGCCTGAAGCTTTCTTT.

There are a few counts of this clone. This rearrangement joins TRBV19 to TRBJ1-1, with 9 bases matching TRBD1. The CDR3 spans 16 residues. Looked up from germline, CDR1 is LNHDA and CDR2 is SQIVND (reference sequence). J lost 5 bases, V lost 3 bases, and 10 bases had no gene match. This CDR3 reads CASSIRSQGARTEAFF. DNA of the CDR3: TGTGCCAGTAGTATTAGGTCACAGGGGGCGCGGACTGAAGCTTTCTTT. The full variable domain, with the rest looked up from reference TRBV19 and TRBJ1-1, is DGGITQSPKYLFRKEGQNVTLSCEQNLNHDAMYWYRQDPGQGLRLIYYSQIVNDFQKGDIAEGYSVSREKKESFPLTVTSAQKNPTAFYLCASSIRSQGARTEAFFGQGTRLTVV.

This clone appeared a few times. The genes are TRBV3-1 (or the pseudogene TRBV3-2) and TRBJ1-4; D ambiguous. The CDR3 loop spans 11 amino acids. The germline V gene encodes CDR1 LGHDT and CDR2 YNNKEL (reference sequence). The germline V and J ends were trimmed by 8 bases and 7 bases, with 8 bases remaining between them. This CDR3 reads CASEAFEKLFF. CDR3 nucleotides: TGTGCCAGCGAAGCTTTTGAAAAACTGTTTTTT.

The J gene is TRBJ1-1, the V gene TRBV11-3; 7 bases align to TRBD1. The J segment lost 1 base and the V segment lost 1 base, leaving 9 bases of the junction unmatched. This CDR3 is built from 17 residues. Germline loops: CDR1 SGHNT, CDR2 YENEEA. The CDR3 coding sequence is TGTGCCAGCAGCTTAGGAAGGGGGCGAGGGGAGAACACTGAAGCTTTCTTT. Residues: CASSLGRGRGENTEAFF.

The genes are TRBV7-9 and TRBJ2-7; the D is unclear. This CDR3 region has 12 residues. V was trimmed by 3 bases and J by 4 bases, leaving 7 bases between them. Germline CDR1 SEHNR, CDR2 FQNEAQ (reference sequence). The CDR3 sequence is CASSFTRYEQYF. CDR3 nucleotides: TGTGCCAGCAGCTTTACCAGATACGAGCAGTACTTC.

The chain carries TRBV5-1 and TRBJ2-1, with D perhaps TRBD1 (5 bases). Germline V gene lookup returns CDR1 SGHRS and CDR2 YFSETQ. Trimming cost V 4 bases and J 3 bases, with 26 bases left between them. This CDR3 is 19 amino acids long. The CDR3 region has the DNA TGCGCCAGCAGCCCTCCCTTTGGGGCGGACAAGGTTATCTACAATGAGCAGTTCTTC. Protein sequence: CASSPPFGADKVIYNEQFF. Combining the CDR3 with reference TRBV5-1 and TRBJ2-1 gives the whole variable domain KAGVTQTPRYLIKTRGQQVTLSCSPISGHRSVSWYQQTPGQGLQFLFEYFSETQRNKGNFPGRFSGRQFSNSRSEMNVSTLELGDSALYLCASSPPFGADKVIYNEQFFGPGTRLTVL.